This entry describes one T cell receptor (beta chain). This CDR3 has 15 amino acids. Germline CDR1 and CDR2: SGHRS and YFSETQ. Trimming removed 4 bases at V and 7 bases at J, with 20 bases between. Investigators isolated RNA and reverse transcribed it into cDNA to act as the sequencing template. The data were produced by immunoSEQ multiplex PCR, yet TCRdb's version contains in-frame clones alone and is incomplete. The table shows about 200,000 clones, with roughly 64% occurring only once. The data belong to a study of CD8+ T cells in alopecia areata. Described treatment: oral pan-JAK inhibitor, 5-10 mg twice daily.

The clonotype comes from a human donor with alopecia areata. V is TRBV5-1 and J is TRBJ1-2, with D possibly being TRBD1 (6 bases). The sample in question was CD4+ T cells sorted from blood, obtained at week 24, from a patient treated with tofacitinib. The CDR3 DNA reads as TGCGCCAGCAGCCCCCGGCACGGGGGCGTTCTTGGCTACACCTTC. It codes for CASSPRHGGVLGYTF.